These 18 T cell receptor beta chains share one sample of origin, sequenced in a study of blood T cell repertoires in COVID-19. Here immunoSEQ multiplex PCR was the method, and the copy in TCRdb shows in-frame clones only, minus some. The table lists 200,000 to 250,000 clones, 85% of them singletons. Sequencing was performed on peripheral blood. The receptors were gathered from a woman aged 55-69 years with active or convalescent COVID-19.

The chain links TRBV3-1 (or the pseudogene TRBV3-2) to TRBJ2-5; a possible D gene is TRBD1 (5 bases). The germline V and J ends were trimmed by 4 bases and 1 base, with 13 bases remaining between them. Per the germline V gene, CDR1 is LGHDT and CDR2 is YNNKEL (reference sequence). The CDR3 runs to 15 residues. Here the CDR3 DNA reads TGTGCCAGCAGCCCAAAGACAGAGGTCCAAGAGACCCAGTACTTC. As protein: CASSPKTEVQETQYF.

This sequence joins TRBV27 and TRBJ1-2; D ambiguous. The germline CDR1 and CDR2 sequences are MNHEY and SMNVEV (reference sequence). Trimming left V 2 bases short and J 4 bases short, with 11 bases between. There are 14 residues in the CDR3. CDR3 DNA: TGTGCCAGCAGTTTACATCGCGAGATCTATGGCTACACCTTC. Amino acid sequence: CASSLHREIYGYTF.

This clone was detected only a few times. The chain uses TRBV20-1 and TRBJ2-1; D is uncertain. Looked up from germline, CDR1 is DFQATT and CDR2 is SNEGSKA (reference sequence). V lost 4 bases to trimming and J lost 3 bases, with 4 bases between them. CDR3 length: 11 residues. CDR3 in DNA: TGCAGTGCTACCAGCTACAATGAGCAGTTCTTC. It codes for CSATSYNEQFF.

This rearrangement joins TRBV10-3 to TRBJ1-2; D is undetermined. The germline V and J ends were trimmed by 7 bases and 5 bases, with 14 bases remaining between them. The CDR3 extends over 13 amino acids. Germline V lookup: CDR1 ENHRY, CDR2 SYGVKD. The CDR3 DNA follows: TGTGCCATCACTAGAGACTCAGAGTATGGCTACACCTTC. Amino acids: CAITRDSEYGYTF.

This clone has ten or more counts. The V and J genes are TRBV30 and TRBJ1-2; D possibly corresponds to TRBD1 (6 bases). The germline V gene has CDR1 GTSNPN and CDR2 SVGIG (reference sequence). With 7 bases removed from V and 4 bases from J, the gap between germline ends came to 13 bases. The CDR3 spans 12 residues. The CDR3 loop reads CAFRQDLYGYTF. The CDR3 DNA reads TGTGCCTTCAGACAGGACCTCTATGGCTACACCTTC.

The chain joins TRBV5-1 to TRBJ2-5, with a tentative D call TRBD2 (6 bases). Trimming removed 6 bases from V and 0 bases from J, with 12 bases in between. The CDR3 contains 14 residues. The V gene's germline CDR1 is SGHRS and CDR2 YFSETQ. CDR3 sequence (DNA): TGCGCCAGCAAGAGGGAGGCTGACCAAGAGACCCAGTACTTC. As protein: CASKREADQETQYF. Full variable domain (remainder filled in from reference TRBV5-1 and TRBJ2-5): KAGVTQTPRYLIKTRGQQVTLSCSPISGHRSVSWYQQTPGQGLQFLFEYFSETQRNKGNFPGRFSGRQFSNSRSEMNVSTLELGDSALYLCASKREADQETQYFGPGTRLLVL.

The chain has TRBV7-8 and TRBJ1-6, with TRBD1 matching over 7 bases. This CDR3 spans 15 amino acids. The junction had 12 bases not matched to a gene; V was cut back by 5 bases and J by 11 bases. Germline CDR1 is SGHVS and CDR2 is FQNEAQ. The CDR3 is CASSPQGGSSAPLHF. The DNA for the CDR3 is TGTGCCAGCAGCCCCCAGGGGGGATCGTCGGCACCCCTCCACTTT.

This chain joins TRBV7-2 and TRBJ2-2; D is perhaps TRBD2 (6 bases). Looked up from germline, CDR1 is SGHTA and CDR2 is FQGNSA. The CDR3 covers 15 residues. Trimming took 6 bases from V and 0 from J, leaving 11 bases between them. The chain's CDR3 is CASRGRGANTGELFF. In nucleotides, the CDR3 is TGTGCCAGCAGAGGGCGGGGAGCGAACACCGGGGAGCTGTTTTTT.

The V call is TRBV7-8, the J call TRBJ2-7; 10 bases are a match to TRBD1. V was clipped by 2 bases and J by 6 bases; unmatched bases: 1. CDR1 is SGHVS and CDR2 is FQNEAQ in the germline V gene. The CDR3 consists of 13 residues. CDR3 sequence: CASSLRTGGEQYV. The CDR3, as DNA: TGTGCCAGCAGCTTACGGACAGGGGGCGAGCAGTACGTC.

This chain joins TRBV10-3 and TRBJ1-2; a possible D gene is TRBD1 (5 bases). V was pared by 5 bases and J by 3 bases, with 13 bases between. The CDR3 has 14 residues. Germline V gene data show CDR1 as ENHRY and CDR2 as SYGVKD. The CDR3 protein is CAISPRVVDYGYTF. The CDR3 bases are TGTGCCATCAGTCCCAGGGTTGTGGACTATGGCTACACCTTC.

The J gene is TRBJ1-1, the V gene TRBV11-3; 10 bases map to TRBD1. The CDR3 runs to 19 residues. V lost 5 bases to trimming and J lost 8 bases; unmatched junction nucleotides: 23. Germline V gene data show CDR1 as SGHNT and CDR2 as YENEEA. The CDR3 DNA follows: TGTGCCAGCAGCCCCAACGGGATGGGGGACAGGGGACTTTTTTTAGAAGCTTTCTTT. It translates to CASSPNGMGDRGLFLEAFF.

The chain joins TRBV7-8 to TRBJ2-2; 9 nucleotides line up with TRBD1. After removal of 6 bases from V and 6 bases from J, the junction contained 11 bases not matched to a gene. The CDR3 consists of 16 residues. Germline V gene lookup returns CDR1 SGHVS and CDR2 FQNEAQ. CDR3 in amino acids: CASRTGTGSAAGELFF. Written as DNA, the CDR3 is TGTGCCAGCAGGACCGGGACAGGGAGCGCGGCCGGGGAGCTGTTTTTT.

There are a few counts of this clone. This chain joins TRBV7-6 and TRBJ1-5; perhaps TRBD1 as D (5 bases). Germline-derived CDR1 and CDR2 are SGHVS and FNYEAQ. Trimming took off 5 bases at V and 5 bases at J, with 13 bases between the two ends. The CDR3 length is 14 residues. CDR3 sequence: CASSPLAGDQPQHF. The CDR3, as DNA: TGTGCCAGCAGCCCTCTTGCGGGGGATCAGCCCCAGCATTTT.

The chain is built from TRBV28 and TRBJ2-3; a possible D gene is TRBD1 (7 bases). CDR1 is MDHEN, CDR2 SYDVKM, per germline. Trimming shortened V by 5 bases and J by 2 bases, and 20 bases separated the two germline ends. This CDR3 comprises 17 residues. The CDR3 coding sequence is TGTGCCAGCAGTCAAACCGCAGGGGGGAGAAACACAGATACGCAGTATTTT. Residues: CASSQTAGGRNTDTQYF.

V gene TRBV27 combines with J gene TRBJ1-5; the D gene is possibly TRBD1 (5 bases). There are 13 residues in the CDR3. V lost 4 bases and J 4 bases, leaving 8 bases between the germline ends. Per the germline V gene, CDR1 is MNHEY and CDR2 is SMNVEV (reference sequence). CDR3 protein: CASSWGRNQPQHF. The CDR3 DNA reads as TGTGCCAGCAGTTGGGGGAGGAATCAGCCCCAGCATTTT.

This clone is a singleton in its sample. One end of the junction does not line up with germline, which may come from a read error. The chain employs TRBV27 and TRBJ2-3, with TRBD2 as a possible D gene (6 bases). In germline, CDR1 is MNHEY, CDR2 SMNVEV (reference sequence). CDR3 length: 12 residues. CDR3 nucleotide sequence: TGTGCCACCAGTCCCGGGCGGGGTACGCAGTATTTT. It codes for CATSPGRGTQYF.

The gene calls are TRBV6-6 and TRBJ1-2; 8 nucleotides agree with TRBD1. Per germline, CDR1 MNHNY and CDR2 SVGAGI (reference sequence). The CDR3 has 13 amino acids. J was trimmed by 3 bases and V by 6 bases; bases with no gene match: 3. CDR3 residues: CASRPGGDYGYTF. Written as DNA, the CDR3 is TGTGCCAGCAGACCAGGGGGCGACTATGGCTACACCTTC.

The chain recombines TRBV7-9 with TRBJ2-2, with 9 nucleotides matching TRBD2. This CDR3 has 14 amino acids. V lost 6 bases and J lost 7; bases outside the gene matches: 6. Germline-derived CDR1 and CDR2 are SEHNR and FQNEAQ (reference sequence). The CDR3: CASRPGTSYGELFF. The CDR3 DNA is TGTGCCAGCAGACCCGGGACTAGCTACGGGGAGCTGTTTTTT.